A single sample gave rise to the 13 T cell receptor beta chains below, sequenced in a study of T cells in Graves' hyperthyroidism and ophthalmopathy. There were TCR beta CDR3 regions amplified from RNA transcripts. Carried out on the TCR CDR3, a first-round RT-PCR used the HTBI primer set. TCRdb reprocessed the multiplex PCR reads with MiXCR, giving one entry per CDR3 protein. The sample holds about 500,000 distinct CDR3 sequences, 15% to 20% seen once. The sequenced material came from blood. These receptors all stem from a woman aged 25 to 39 with Graves' ophthalmopathy.

This clonotype was seen a few times. The DNA for the CDR3 is TGCGCCAGCAGCGGACAGGGAGATAACACTGAAGCTTTCTTT. Protein: CASSGQGDNTEAFF. The chain couples TRBV10-1 to TRBJ1-1, with 8 bases lining up with TRBD1. CDR1 is WNHNN, CDR2 SYGVQD, per germline (reference sequence). CDR3 length: 14 amino acids. J lost 2 bases, V lost 6 bases, and 5 bases had no gene match.

This clonotype was detected ten times or more. The chain is built from TRBV20-1 and TRBJ1-1; D gene unclear. The germline V and J ends were trimmed by 1 base and 2 bases, with 8 bases remaining between them. Looked up from germline, CDR1 is DFQATT and CDR2 is SNEGSKA (reference sequence). This CDR3 is built from 13 residues. The CDR3 spells CSARGSDNTEAFF. The CDR3 coding sequence is TGCAGTGCTAGAGGGAGTGATAACACTGAAGCTTTCTTT.

This clonotype showed up many times. The CDR3 DNA is TGTGCCAGCAGTGAACGGGGGTACGAGCAGTACTTC. Translated: CASSERGYEQYF. The V call is TRBV6-1, the J call TRBJ2-7; perhaps TRBD2 as D (6 bases). The CDR3 consists of 12 residues. Trimming removed 2 bases at V and 4 bases at J, with 6 bases between. Germline-derived CDR1 and CDR2 are MNHNS and SASEGT.

The rearrangement joins TRBV18 to TRBJ1-2; D unresolved. Germline V gene sequence: CDR1 KGHSH, CDR2 LQKENI. V dropped 2 bases and J dropped 2 bases, with 12 bases sitting between them. This CDR3 has 15 amino acids. CDR3 region: CASSPGSHGNYGYTF. The CDR3 DNA is TGTGCCAGCTCACCAGGTAGCCACGGAAACTATGGCTACACCTTC.

This clonotype was found many times. V usage is TRBV5-6 and J usage is TRBJ2-1; 7 nucleotides agree with TRBD1. V was clipped by 2 bases and J by 11 bases; unmatched bases: 7. There are 13 residues in the CDR3. Germline-derived CDR1 and CDR2 are SGHDT and YYEEEE. The CDR3 sequence is CASSFGDSDKQFF. CDR3 bases: TGTGCCAGCAGCTTCGGGGACAGTGACAAGCAGTTCTTC.

This clonotype was picked up many times. This chain connects TRBV11-2 to TRBJ2-3, with TRBD2 matching 7 bases. Germline CDR1 reads SGHAT; CDR2 reads FQNNGV. V lost 0 bases and J lost 0; bases outside the gene matches: 3. The CDR3 is made up of 16 amino acids. The CDR3 here is CASSLELATSTDTQYF. The DNA of the CDR3 is TGTGCCAGCAGCTTAGAACTAGCGACTAGCACAGATACGCAGTATTTT. The full variable domain, rest sourced from reference TRBV11-2 and TRBJ2-3, is EAGVAQSPRYKIIEKRQSVAFWCNPISGHATLYWYQQILGQGPKLLIQFQNNGVVDDSQLPKDRFSAERLKGVDSTLKIQPAKLEDSAVYLCASSLELATSTDTQYFGPGTRLTVL.

The DNA for the CDR3 is TGTGCCAGCAGTTACGGGGCGGGAGTCCCAGATACGCAGTATTTT. The encoded protein is CASSYGAGVPDTQYF. The chain has TRBV6-5 and TRBJ2-3, with 7 bases matching TRBD2. The J segment lost 4 bases and the V segment lost 2 bases, leaving 6 bases of the junction unmatched. CDR3 size: 15 residues. Looked up from germline, CDR1 is MNHEY and CDR2 is SVGAGI.

This clonotype was seen many times. This sequence joins TRBV28 and TRBJ2-7; D may be TRBD2 (5 bases). CDR3 length: 18 amino acids. The germline V gene has CDR1 MDHEN and CDR2 SYDVKM. The germline V and J ends were trimmed by 1 base and 0 bases, with 19 bases remaining between them. CDR3 sequence: CASSLLPTSFESSYEQYF. The CDR3 DNA reads as TGTGCCAGCAGTTTATTACCTACTAGTTTTGAGTCCTCCTACGAGCAGTACTTC.

V usage is TRBV5-1 and J usage is TRBJ2-7; D gene ambiguous. This CDR3 spans 13 amino acids. Germline V gene lookup returns CDR1 SGHRS and CDR2 YFSETQ. V dropped 4 bases and J dropped 2 bases, with 10 bases sitting between them. CDR3 bases: TGCGCCAGCAGCGCCCCGAGCACCTACGAGCAGTACTTC. Its translation: CASSAPSTYEQYF.

This clonotype was recorded many times. The rearrangement joins TRBV28 to TRBJ2-7; D unresolved. Germline V gene lookup returns CDR1 MDHEN and CDR2 SYDVKM. Trimming shortened V by 8 bases and J by 3 bases, and 14 bases separated the two germline ends. This CDR3 is 13 amino acids long. The CDR3 sequence: CASAPATDYEQYF. The CDR3 region has the DNA TGTGCCAGCGCCCCCGCCACGGACTACGAGCAGTACTTC.

V gene TRBV11-2 combines with J gene TRBJ2-3; 9 bases are shared with TRBD1. The CDR3 spans 15 residues. Germline CDR1 is SGHAT and CDR2 is FQNNGV. J gave up 4 bases and V 6 bases, and 8 bases lay outside the gene matches. CDR3 bases: TGTGCCAGCAGACGGGGACAGGGTTCCGCAGATACGCAGTATTTT. Translating it yields CASRRGQGSADTQYF.

The chain employs TRBV6-2 or TRBV6-3 and TRBJ2-5; D may be TRBD1 (5 bases). The CDR3 covers 12 residues. Between the trimmed V and J ends, which lost 4 bases and 4 bases, there was a span of 7 bases. Germline values: CDR1 MNHEY, CDR2 SVGEGT. The DNA for the CDR3 is TGTGCCAGCAGTTGGACAAGAGAGACCCAGTACTTC. Protein product: CASSWTRETQYF.

This clonotype was counted a few times. The chain couples TRBV5-1 to TRBJ2-2; a possible D gene is TRBD1 (5 bases). The CDR3 has 14 residues. Trimming removed 7 bases from V and 5 bases from J, with 15 bases in between. CDR1 is SGHRS and CDR2 is YFSETQ in the germline V gene. The chain's CDR3 is CASGAGVGTGELFF. CDR3 DNA: TGCGCCAGCGGGGCCGGAGTTGGAACCGGGGAGCTGTTTTTT.